Here is one T cell receptor (beta chain) with its context. Its antigen is unknown. The junction departs from the called germline gene at one end, perhaps through a read error. Unsorted whole blood yielded blood RNA, and germline DNA was extracted as well. These patients lived with chronic HBV infection and had never been treated. A sample of roughly 4 milliliters of peripheral blood was taken before surgery. The data derive from a study of tumor-infiltrating lymphocytes in primary liver carcinoma. Looking at the study overall: Those sampled were patients whose primary liver carcinoma was treated by surgical resection. Findings of the study overall: The difference in top-250-clone fraction between tumors and blood was significant, favoring tumors (p = 0.039).

This CDR3 contains 14 residues. In germline, CDR1 is MGHRA, CDR2 YSYEKL. The template, roughly 550 ng total RNA, yielded TCR beta cDNA made with a constant-region primer. Libraries for TCR beta were built through three nested multiplex PCR rounds, which together made up a slightly modified ARM-PCR procedure. TRBV1-TRBV30 forward and Cbeta reverse primers drove the first two approximately 10-cycle rounds. TCRdb itself ran the multiplex PCR reads through MiXCR, one entry per CDR3 protein. The sample records nearly 200,000 distinct CDR3 sequences, about 61% being singletons. Sequenced: peripheral blood. The chain carries TRBV4-1 and TRBJ2-2; perhaps D is TRBD1 or TRBD2 (5 bases each). This clonotype was sampled from a woman aged 55-75 years with primary liver carcinoma and hepatitis B virus infection. This chain's CDR3 is CASSQSEEARGVFF. Written as DNA, the CDR3 is TGCGCAAGCAGCCAATCCGAGGAGGCCCGAGGGGTGTTTTTT.